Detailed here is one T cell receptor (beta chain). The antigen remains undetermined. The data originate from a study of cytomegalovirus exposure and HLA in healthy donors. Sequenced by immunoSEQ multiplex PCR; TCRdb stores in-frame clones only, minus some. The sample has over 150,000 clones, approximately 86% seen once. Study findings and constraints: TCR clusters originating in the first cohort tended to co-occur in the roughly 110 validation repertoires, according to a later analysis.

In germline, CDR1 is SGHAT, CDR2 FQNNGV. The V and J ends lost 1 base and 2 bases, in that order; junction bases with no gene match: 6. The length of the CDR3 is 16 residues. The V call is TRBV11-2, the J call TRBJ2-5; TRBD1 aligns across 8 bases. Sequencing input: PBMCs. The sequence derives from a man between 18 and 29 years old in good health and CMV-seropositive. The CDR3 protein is CASSLVLGTGQETQYF. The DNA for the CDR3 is TGTGCCAGCAGCTTAGTGCTTGGGACAGGTCAAGAGACCCAGTACTTC.